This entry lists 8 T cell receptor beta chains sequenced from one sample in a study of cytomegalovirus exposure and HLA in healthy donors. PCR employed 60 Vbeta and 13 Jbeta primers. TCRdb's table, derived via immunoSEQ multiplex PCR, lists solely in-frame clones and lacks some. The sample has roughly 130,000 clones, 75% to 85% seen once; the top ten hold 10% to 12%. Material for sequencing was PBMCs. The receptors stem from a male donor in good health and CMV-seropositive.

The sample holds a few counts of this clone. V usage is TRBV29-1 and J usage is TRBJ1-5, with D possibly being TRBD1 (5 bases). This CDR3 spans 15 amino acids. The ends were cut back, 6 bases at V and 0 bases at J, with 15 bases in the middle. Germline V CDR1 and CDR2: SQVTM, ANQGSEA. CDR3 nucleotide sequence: TGCAGCGTACGAGGCACAGGTGATAGCAATCAGCCCCAGCATTTT. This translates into CSVRGTGDSNQPQHF.

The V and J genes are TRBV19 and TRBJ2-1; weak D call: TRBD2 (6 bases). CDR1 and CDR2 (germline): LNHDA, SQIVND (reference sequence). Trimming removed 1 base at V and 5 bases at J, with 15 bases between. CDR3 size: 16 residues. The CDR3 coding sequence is TGTGCCAGTAGTATAGTGGGGGGATGGGCGGACAATGAGCAGTTCTTC. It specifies CASSIVGGWADNEQFF.

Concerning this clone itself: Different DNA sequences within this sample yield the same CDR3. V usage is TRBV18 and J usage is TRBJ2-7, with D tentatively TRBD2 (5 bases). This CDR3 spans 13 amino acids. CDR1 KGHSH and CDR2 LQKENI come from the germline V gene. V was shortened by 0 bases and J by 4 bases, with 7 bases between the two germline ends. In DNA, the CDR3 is TGTGCCAGCTCACCACCCACGGGGTACGAGCAGTACTTC. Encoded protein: CASSPPTGYEQYF.

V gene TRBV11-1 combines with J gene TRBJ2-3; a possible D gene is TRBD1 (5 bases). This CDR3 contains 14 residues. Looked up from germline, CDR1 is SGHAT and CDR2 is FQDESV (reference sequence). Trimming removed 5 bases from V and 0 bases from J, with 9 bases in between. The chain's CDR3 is CASSRQPSTDTQYF. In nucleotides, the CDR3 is TGTGCCAGCAGCCGACAGCCCAGCACAGATACGCAGTATTTT. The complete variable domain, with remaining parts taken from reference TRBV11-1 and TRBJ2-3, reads EAEVAQSPRYKITEKSQAVAFWCDPISGHATLYWYRQILGQGPELLVQFQDESVVDDSQLPKDRFSAERLKGVDSTLKIQPAELGDSAMYLCASSRQPSTDTQYFGPGTRLTVL.

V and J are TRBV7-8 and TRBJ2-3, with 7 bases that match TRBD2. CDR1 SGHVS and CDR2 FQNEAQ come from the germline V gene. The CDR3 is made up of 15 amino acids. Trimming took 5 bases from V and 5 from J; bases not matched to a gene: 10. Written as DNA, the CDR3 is TGTGCCAGCAGCCCGGGCGGGGGTGGGGTAGATACGCAGTATTTT. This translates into CASSPGGGGVDTQYF.

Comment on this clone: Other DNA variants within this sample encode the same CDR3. CDR3 coding DNA: TGTGCCAGCTCACCCGGACTAGCGACAGATACGCAGTATTTT. It codes for CASSPGLATDTQYF. V and J are TRBV18 and TRBJ2-3; 9 bases match TRBD2. With 3 bases clipped from V and 3 bases from J, the junction kept 1 base outside the gene matches. The CDR3 is 14 amino acids. CDR1 and CDR2 from the germline V gene are KGHSH and LQKENI.

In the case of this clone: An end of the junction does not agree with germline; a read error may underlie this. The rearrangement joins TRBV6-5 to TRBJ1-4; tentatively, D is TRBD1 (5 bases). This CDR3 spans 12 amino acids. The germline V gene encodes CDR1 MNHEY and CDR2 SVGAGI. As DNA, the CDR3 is TGTGCCGCGGGACCGTTCAATGACAAACTGTTTTTT. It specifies CAAGPFNDKLFF.

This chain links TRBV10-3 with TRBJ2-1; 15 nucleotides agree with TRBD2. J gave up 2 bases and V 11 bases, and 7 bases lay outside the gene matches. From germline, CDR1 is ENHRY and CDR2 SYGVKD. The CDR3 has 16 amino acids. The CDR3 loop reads CALGTSGRSAYNEQFF. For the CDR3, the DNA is TGTGCCCTGGGGACTAGCGGGAGGTCCGCCTACAATGAGCAGTTCTTC.